The T cell receptor beta chain described here comes from a study of liver allograft versus peripheral blood T cells (dated by TCRdb to the early 2020s). Some background on the complete study: The study compared T cell receptor repertoires found within transplanted livers against repertoires in the peripheral blood of liver transplant recipients.

V and J are truncated by 5 bases and 3 bases respectively, leaving an intervening sequence of 11 bases. The CDR3 goes from the cysteine to the phenylalanine over 14 residues. The retained sequence is limited to the CDR3, 42 bases, with the frame set at the first base. Taken from the germline V gene (reference sequence), the CDR1 and CDR2 loops are SEHNR and FQNEAQ. The sequencer listed for this sample is Illumina MiSeq. TCRdb cleaned the public reads at Q25 with fastp, built clones with MiXCR and kept in-frame beta chains. Identical CDR3 protein sequences are pooled into one entry, listed with their most common genes and DNA. The sample table lists about 3,500 distinct CDR3 sequences, less than 15% of them with a count of one. The ten largest clones take up 3.2% of the sample. What the research found in general, with its limitations: According to the report, the T cell receptor repertoires detected in peripheral blood were different from the repertoires found inside liver allografts.

Regarding this clonotype: Its antigen has not been determined. Per-base quality was not reported, and no clone a single base away is much larger than it.

Here the chain combines TRBV7-9 and TRBJ2-1, with the D gene not clear enough to name. This clonotype was sampled from a human patient who had a liver transplant. Once a transplant has taken place, some T cells may be donor derived. CDR3 sequence: CASSLTANYNEQFF. The DNA reads as follows: TGTGCCAGCAGCCTAACAGCAAACTACAATGAGCAGTTCTTC.